The 27 T cell receptor beta chains in this list originate from one sample, sequenced in a study of CD8+ T cells in alopecia areata. The treatment here: oral pan-JAK inhibitor, 5-10 mg twice daily. The authors extracted RNA and reverse transcribed it into cDNA as the sequencing template. Some clones are missing from TCRdb's copy, which holds only in-frame ones; the method was immunoSEQ multiplex PCR. Found here are 150,000 to 200,000 clones, under 80% of them singletons; the top ten hold roughly 1.3%. Source: CD4+ T cells sorted from blood, taken around week 49, from a patient treated with tofacitinib. The origin of the receptors is a human donor with alopecia areata.

V usage is TRBV7-2 and J usage is TRBJ1-3, with 7 bases lining up with TRBD1. The CDR3 spans 15 residues. J lost 1 base, V lost 3 bases, and 3 bases had no gene match. CDR1 and CDR2 from the germline V gene are SGHTA and FQGNSA. The CDR3 reads CASSFNRGSGNTIYF. The CDR3, as DNA: TGTGCCAGCAGCTTCAACAGGGGATCTGGAAACACCATATATTTT.

V gene TRBV2 combines with J gene TRBJ2-7; D unresolved. Germline CDR1 SNHLY, CDR2 FYNNEI. The CDR3 spans 11 residues. V dropped 6 bases and J dropped 4 bases, with 7 bases sitting between them. CDR3 sequence: CASRSGYEQYF. CDR3 sequence (DNA): TGTGCCAGCAGGTCAGGTTACGAGCAGTACTTC.

The rearrangement uses TRBV18 and TRBJ2-3, with D perhaps matching TRBD2 (6 bases). Trimming cost V 5 bases and J 5 bases, with 11 bases left between them. The length of the CDR3 is 13 residues. Germline CDR1 is KGHSH and CDR2 is LQKENI. In DNA form, the CDR3 reads TGTGCCAGCTCAGCGGACTATAAAGATACGCAGTATTTT. Residues: CASSADYKDTQYF.

The gene calls are TRBV23-1 and TRBJ1-6; D gene uncertain. TRBV23-1 is flagged as an ORF with uncertain function. V shed 0 bases and J shed 5 bases, with 11 bases lying between them. The CDR3 contains 16 residues. This CDR3 is CASSQSEGSDNSPLHF. The CDR3 region has the DNA TGCGCCAGCAGTCAATCGGAGGGTTCAGATAATTCACCCCTCCACTTT.

This clone turned up a few times. This chain joins TRBV29-1 and TRBJ2-5; TRBD2 matches 8 bases. The germline V gene encodes CDR1 SQVTM and CDR2 ANQGSEA. Unmatched junction bases numbered 12, after V lost 4 bases and J lost 5 bases. This CDR3 has 15 residues. CDR3 nucleotides: TGCAGCGTTGGCTTCGGGGCTAGCGGGTGGGAGACCCAGTACTTC. It is translated as CSVGFGASGWETQYF.

This clone was seen once. V and J are TRBV5-4 and TRBJ1-6, with 8 bases aligning to TRBD1. Trimming removed 4 bases from V and 8 bases from J; junction bases left unmatched: 11. This CDR3 has 16 amino acids. CDR1 and CDR2 from the germline V gene are SGHNT and YYREEE (reference sequence). DNA of the CDR3: TGTGCCAGCAGCCTCCCCTCAGGACAGGGAGATTCACCCCTCCACTTT. It codes for CASSLPSGQGDSPLHF.

This clone was recorded once. The chain couples TRBV2 to TRBJ1-1; no reliable D call. CDR1 is SNHLY, CDR2 FYNNEI, per germline. The CDR3 loop spans 13 amino acids. Trimming cost V 7 bases and J 0 bases, with 9 bases left between them. The CDR3 sequence: CASNLFMNTEAFF. The CDR3 DNA reads TGTGCCAGCAATCTTTTCATGAACACTGAAGCTTTCTTT.

This clone came up a few times. This chain's CDR3 is CASSAGGGGQPQHF. CDR3 DNA: TGTGCCAGCAGTGCAGGGGGCGGGGGTCAGCCCCAGCATTTT. The J gene is TRBJ1-5, the V gene TRBV25-1; 8 bases map to TRBD1. CDR3 length equals 14 residues. Germline trimming cut 4 bases from V and 6 bases from J; bases unmatched to any gene: 5. Germline assignment: CDR1 MGHDK and CDR2 SYGVNS.

The genes are TRBV15 and TRBJ1-6; D gene ambiguous. The CDR3 runs 12 residues. Trimming cost V 3 bases and J 14 bases, with 11 bases left between them. Looked up from germline, CDR1 is LNHNV and CDR2 is YYDKDF (reference sequence). In nucleotides, the CDR3 is TGTGCCACCAGCAGGAATAGGGAGTCCCTCCACTTT. It is translated as CATSRNRESLHF.

The rearrangement uses TRBV5-6 and TRBJ1-2; D ambiguous. CDR3 length: 12 residues. The germline V gene has CDR1 SGHDT and CDR2 YYEEEE. V lost 1 base to trimming and J lost 8 bases, with 9 bases between them. CDR3 coding DNA: TGTGCCAGCAGCTTGACGCCTGGGGGCTACACCTTC. This translates into CASSLTPGGYTF. Full variable domain (outside the CDR3, taken from reference TRBV5-6 and TRBJ1-2): DAGVTQSPTHLIKTRGQQVTLRCSPKSGHDTVSWYQQALGQGPQFIFQYYEEEERQRGNFPDRFSGHQFPNYSSELNVNALLLGDSALYLCASSLTPGGYTFGSGTRLTVV.

This chain joins TRBV5-1 and TRBJ1-2, with D maybe TRBD1 (5 bases). CDR1 and CDR2 from the germline V gene are SGHRS and YFSETQ. This CDR3 is built from 14 residues. V was cut by 2 bases and J by 6 bases, with 14 bases left in between. The CDR3 loop is CASSFEGRADGYTF. The CDR3 DNA reads TGCGCCAGCAGCTTCGAGGGGAGAGCGGATGGCTACACCTTC.

J is TRBJ2-5 and V is TRBV7-2; D is ambiguous. The CDR3 contains 13 residues. Trimming took 4 bases from V and 4 from J, leaving 10 bases between them. Germline lookup yields CDR1 SGHTA and CDR2 FQGNSA. The CDR3 coding sequence is TGTGCCAGCAGCTACTACGGCGGAGAGACCCAGTACTTC. Protein product: CASSYYGGETQYF. Together with reference TRBV7-2 and TRBJ2-5, the CDR3 gives the full variable domain: GAGVSQSPSNKVTEKGKDVELRCDPISGHTALYWYRQSLGQGLEFLIYFQGNSAPDKSGLPSDRFSAERTGGSVSTLTIQRTQQEDSAVYLCASSYYGGETQYFGPGTRLLVL.

The chain is built from TRBV25-1 and TRBJ2-6, with a weak D call TRBD1 (6 bases). The V and J ends lost 7 bases and 2 bases respectively, with 15 bases between them. Germline assignment: CDR1 MGHDK and CDR2 SYGVNS. The length of the CDR3 is 16 residues. CDR3 loop: CASMSGVSPGANVLTF. The CDR3 coding sequence is TGTGCCAGCATGTCAGGGGTCTCCCCTGGGGCCAACGTCCTGACTTTC. The variable domain in full, with the rest retrieved from reference TRBV25-1 and TRBJ2-6, is EADIYQTPRYLVIGTGKKITLECSQTMGHDKMYWYQQDPGMELHLIHYSYGVNSTEKGDLSSESTVSRIRTEHFPLTLESARPSHTSQYLCASMSGVSPGANVLTFGAGSRLTVL.

V usage is TRBV27 and J usage is TRBJ2-3; D call uncertain. CDR1 is MNHEY and CDR2 is SMNVEV in the germline V gene (reference sequence). The germline V and J ends were trimmed by 2 bases and 6 bases, with 9 bases remaining between them. The CDR3 length is 13 residues. Written as DNA, the CDR3 is TGTGCCAGCAGTTTAGGTCAGTTGGATACGCAGTATTTT. Its translation: CASSLGQLDTQYF.

V usage is TRBV7-6 and J usage is TRBJ2-3, with D unresolved. The CDR3 spans 13 residues. V lost 5 bases and J 2 bases, leaving 8 bases between the germline ends. Germline V gene sequence: CDR1 SGHVS, CDR2 FNYEAQ. The CDR3 region is CASSRGITDTQYF. The CDR3 coding sequence is TGTGCCAGCAGCCGAGGAATCACAGATACGCAGTATTTT.

V and J are TRBV29-1 and TRBJ2-7; 9 bases are shared with TRBD1. Germline values: CDR1 SQVTM, CDR2 ANQGSEA. The CDR3 is made up of 16 amino acids. V gave up 4 bases and J gave up 6 bases; unmatched junction bases: 16. The CDR3 DNA reads as TGCAGCGTTGGGCTGATCGGGGGGACAGGGACCGTCGAGCAGTACTTC. Residues: CSVGLIGGTGTVEQYF.

The chain combines TRBV7-3 with TRBJ1-1, with TRBD1 as a possible D gene (5 bases). Germline loops: CDR1 SGHTA, CDR2 FQGTGA. V was clipped by 4 bases and J by 4 bases, with 16 bases between them. The CDR3 has 15 amino acids. The CDR3: CASSSRRQGPTEAFF. The CDR3 bases are TGTGCCAGCAGCTCACGGAGGCAGGGCCCCACTGAAGCTTTCTTT.

Concerning this clone itself: Other nucleotide sequences in the sample specify the same CDR3. V usage is TRBV18 and J usage is TRBJ1-1; D may be TRBD1 (6 bases). The CDR3 totals 13 residues. Germline-derived CDR1 and CDR2 are KGHSH and LQKENI. The V end lost 6 bases, the J end lost 1 base, and 9 bases lay between the germline ends. As DNA, the CDR3 is TGTGCCAGCTCCCTGGACAGGAACACTGAAGCTTTCTTT. Amino acid sequence: CASSLDRNTEAFF.

V usage is TRBV30 and J usage is TRBJ1-2, with a possible D match to TRBD1 (5 bases). Trimming left V 1 base short and J 8 bases short, with 14 bases between. The CDR3 covers 13 residues. Germline CDR1 reads GTSNPN; CDR2 reads SVGIG (reference sequence). The CDR3 region has the DNA TGTGCCTGGAGTGGGCAGGGTATGGGAGGCTACACCTTC. It is translated as CAWSGQGMGGYTF. Complete variable domain (other parts from reference TRBV30 and TRBJ1-2): SQTIHQWPATLVQPVGSPLSLECTVEGTSNPNLYWYRQAAGRGLQLLFYSVGIGQISSEVPQNLSASRPQDRQFILSSKKLLLSDSGFYLCAWSGQGMGGYTFGSGTRLTVV.

This clone was seen only a few times. This sequence joins TRBV12-5 and TRBJ2-7; 7 bases agree with TRBD1. CDR1 and CDR2 from the germline V gene are LGHNT and FRNRAP. V gave up 5 bases and J gave up 4 bases; unmatched junction bases: 8. This CDR3 comprises 14 residues. The chain's CDR3 is CASGLRTGPYEQYF. As DNA, the CDR3 is TGTGCTAGTGGTCTCCGGACAGGACCATACGAGCAGTACTTC.

The CDR3 region has the DNA TGTGCCAGCAGCAGGAGGCCTCAAGAGACCCAGTACTTC. Protein product: CASSRRPQETQYF. The V call is TRBV2, the J call TRBJ2-5; D possibly corresponds to TRBD2 (5 bases). This CDR3 region has 13 residues. CDR1 and CDR2 from the germline V gene are SNHLY and FYNNEI. The V and J ends lost 6 bases and 2 bases respectively, with 10 bases between them.

This clone was seen just once. This chain uses TRBV25-1 with TRBJ1-2; possible D gene TRBD1, 5 bases. Germline V gives CDR1 MGHDK, CDR2 SYGVNS. This CDR3 spans 12 amino acids. V was shortened by 5 bases and J by 7 bases, with 11 bases between the two germline ends. DNA of the CDR3: TGTGCCAGCAGTTATGGGACGCGTGGCTACACCTTC. Its translation: CASSYGTRGYTF.

This clone has only a few counts. J is TRBJ1-1 and V is TRBV4-3; D uncertain. CDR3 length: 16 residues. Germline CDR1 and CDR2: LGHNA and YSLEER. The V and J ends lost 0 bases and 1 base respectively, with 12 bases between them. In nucleotides, the CDR3 is TGCGCCAGCAGCCAAGATTTTTTCGGACCGAACACTGAAGCTTTCTTT. Amino acids: CASSQDFFGPNTEAFF.

The chain is built from TRBV5-6 and TRBJ2-3; unclear D gene. Germline CDR1 and CDR2: SGHDT and YYEEEE. CDR3 length: 16 residues. V was clipped by 0 bases and J by 1 base, with 12 bases between them. CDR3 sequence reads: CASSLGVEARTDTQYF. The DNA of the CDR3 is TGTGCCAGCAGCTTGGGGGTGGAAGCCCGCACAGATACGCAGTATTTT.

This sequence joins TRBV30 and TRBJ2-1; 16 nucleotides align to TRBD2. The CDR3 is made up of 18 amino acids. Unmatched junction bases numbered 16, after V lost 8 bases and J lost 6 bases. The germline CDR1 and CDR2 sequences are GTSNPN and SVGIG (reference sequence). The CDR3 DNA is TGTGCCGGAACCCGGGGACTAGCGGGGGGGCCTTACGGCAATGAGCAGTTCTTC. Translation: CAGTRGLAGGPYGNEQFF.

This clone was recorded a few times. The rearrangement joins TRBV29-1 to TRBJ2-5; 11 positions match TRBD2. The germline CDR1 and CDR2 sequences are SQVTM and ANQGSEA. The CDR3 is made up of 14 amino acids. J was trimmed by 1 base and V by 7 bases; bases with no gene match: 5. The CDR3 DNA follows: TGCAGCGCAGTGACTAGCGGGGCCCAAGAGACCCAGTACTTC. Translation gives CSAVTSGAQETQYF.

This chain uses TRBV29-1 with TRBJ1-2; 7 bases line up with TRBD1. The germline V gene has CDR1 SQVTM and CDR2 ANQGSEA. The CDR3 has 13 amino acids. The junction had 5 bases not matched to a gene; V was cut back by 4 bases and J by 3 bases. CDR3: CSVGSTGDYGYTF. CDR3 nucleotide sequence: TGCAGCGTTGGGTCTACAGGGGACTATGGCTACACCTTC.